The source of this T cell receptor beta chain is a study of blood T cell repertoires in COVID-19. Study at large: Collection of acute and convalescent COVID-19 samples took place in the United States, Italy and Spain. In each case, the material was cDNA or gDNA derived from T cells, B-cell-depleted T cells, or PBMCs.

CDR1 MGHDK and CDR2 SYGVNS come from the germline V gene. This CDR3 contains 11 residues. Trimming pared 5 bases from V and 5 bases from J, leaving 4 bases between. The authors' processing: Amplification of reference gene primers was used by the study to estimate nucleated cell counts. Repertoires were generated with immunoSEQ multiplex PCR, while TCRdb's copy carries only in-frame clones and drops some. The D gene and trimming were derived from the DNA, and the V and J assignments and clone size from that table. Altogether 180,000 or so clones are present, about 86% being singletons, with the ten largest covering roughly 8%. This clone has only one observation.

This clonotype was sampled from a man aged 55-75 years with acute or convalescent COVID-19. This chain uses TRBV25-1 with TRBJ2-1; no reliable D call. Sequencing input: peripheral blood. The CDR3 DNA reads as TGTGCCAGCAGTTCCAACAATGAGCAGTTCTTC. Its translation is CASSSNNEQFF. Together with reference TRBV25-1 and TRBJ2-1, the CDR3 gives the full variable domain: EADIYQTPRYLVIGTGKKITLECSQTMGHDKMYWYQQDPGMELHLIHYSYGVNSTEKGDLSSESTVSRIRTEHFPLTLESARPSHTSQYLCASSSNNEQFFGPGTRLTVL.